A selection of T cell receptor beta chains follows, all from one sample in a study of metastatic and nonmetastatic thyroid tumors. TCRdb redid the clone calls on the PCR reads using MiXCR. The table includes about 92,000 clones, 15% detected once. Sequenced input: blood. These TCRs come from a female donor with papillary thyroid cancer or a benign thyroid nodule (not recorded which). Some clones in this sample may be carry-over from other donors' samples. Both conserved end residues are part of each CDR3. D genes are given only for firm matches. Rows may omit the clone size; those that give it use once, few, many or a size class.

many NA TRBJ2-5 13 TRBV2 TGTGCCAGCAACCCGGGGGTTCAAGAGACCCAGTACTTC CASNPGVQETQYF
many TRBD2 TRBJ2-1 18 TRBV5-5 TGTGCCAGCAGCTCCGTAGTGACTAGCGGGGGACCCTACAATGAGCAGTTCTTC CASSSVVTSGGPYNEQFF
many NA TRBJ2-7 15 TRBV6-1 TGTGCCAGCAGGGGGGATCTTTCCCCTCCCTACGAGCAGTACTTC CASRGDLSPPYEQYF
many NA TRBJ1-3 13 TRBV5-6 TGTGCCAGCAGCGCCGAGACAGGAAACACCATATATTTT CASSAETGNTIYF
many TRBD2 TRBJ2-3 17 TRBV10-2 TGCGCCAGCAGTGAGTCTAGCGGGGGGACTAGCACAGATACGCAGTATTTT CASSESSGGTSTDTQYF
many TRBD1 TRBJ1-2 14 TRBV20-1 TGCAGTGCTAGTCCAGGGGGTCCTTTTTATGGCTACACCTTC CSASPGGPFYGYTF
many NA TRBJ1-2 13 TRBV7-2 TGTGCCAGCAGCTTATCCCGGGGCTATGGCTACACCTTC CASSLSRGYGYTF
many TRBD2 TRBJ2-5 13 TRBV7-7 TGTGCTAGCGGGGACCCGTTCCTAGAGACCCAGTACTTC CASGDPFLETQYF
many NA TRBJ2-7 12 TRBV10-3 TGTGCCATCAGTGAGTCTGTCTACGAGCAGTACTTC CAISESVYEQYF
NA TRBD2 TRBJ2-5 16 TRBV29-1 TGCAGCGTTGTGGCGTCGTTAGCGGGGGGCCAAGAGACCCAGTACTTC CSVVASLAGGQETQYF
many TRBD1 TRBJ1-1 14 TRBV11-2 TGTGCCAGCAGCCACAGTACAGGGGGCACTGAAGCTTTCTTT CASSHSTGGTEAFF
NA TRBD2 TRBJ2-3 15 TRBV19 TGTGCCAGTAGTGGACTAGCAGAGAGCACAGATACTCAGTATTTT CASSGLAESTDTQYF
many NA TRBJ2-7 15 TRBV2 TGTGCCAGCAGTGAGAATCGACAGCTCTCCTACGAGCAGTACTTC CASSENRQLSYEQYF
many NA TRBJ2-1 11 TRBV29-1 TGCAGCGTTGATCGTGGGCGGGGGCAGTTCTTC CSVDRGRGQFF
many TRBD1 TRBJ2-3 16 TRBV20-1 TGCAGTGCTCCCGGGACAGGGGAATTCCTCACAGATACGCAGTATTTT CSAPGTGEFLTDTQYF
many NA TRBJ2-7 12 TRBV11-2 TGTGCCAGCAGCCGAAGGACAGCAGAGCAGTACTTC CASSRRTAEQYF
few NA TRBJ1-3 15 TRBV6-1 TGTTCCACTTCCCCGACAGTGATGGGGGGAAACACCATATATTTT CSTSPTVMGGNTIYF
many NA TRBJ1-5 16 TRBV3-1 TGTGCCAGCAGCCAAGGGTCGGTCAGGGGCAATCAGCCCCAGCATTTT CASSQGSVRGNQPQHF
many TRBD1 TRBJ2-3 16 TRBV6-1 TGTGCCAGCAGTGAAGCCGACAGGGGGGGCACAGATACGCAGTATTTT CASSEADRGGTDTQYF
many TRBD1 TRBJ1-1 14 TRBV5-5 TGTGCCAGCAGCCCTGGACAGGCCGACACTGAAGCTTTCTTT CASSPGQADTEAFF
many NA TRBJ2-2 15 TRBV4-1 TGCGCCAGCAGCCTCGGCGGGGCGAACACCGGGGAGCTGTTTTTT CASSLGGANTGELFF
many NA TRBJ1-4 14 TRBV6-1 TGTGCCAGCACTGAATTCACAACTAATGAAAAACTGTTTTTT CASTEFTTNEKLFF